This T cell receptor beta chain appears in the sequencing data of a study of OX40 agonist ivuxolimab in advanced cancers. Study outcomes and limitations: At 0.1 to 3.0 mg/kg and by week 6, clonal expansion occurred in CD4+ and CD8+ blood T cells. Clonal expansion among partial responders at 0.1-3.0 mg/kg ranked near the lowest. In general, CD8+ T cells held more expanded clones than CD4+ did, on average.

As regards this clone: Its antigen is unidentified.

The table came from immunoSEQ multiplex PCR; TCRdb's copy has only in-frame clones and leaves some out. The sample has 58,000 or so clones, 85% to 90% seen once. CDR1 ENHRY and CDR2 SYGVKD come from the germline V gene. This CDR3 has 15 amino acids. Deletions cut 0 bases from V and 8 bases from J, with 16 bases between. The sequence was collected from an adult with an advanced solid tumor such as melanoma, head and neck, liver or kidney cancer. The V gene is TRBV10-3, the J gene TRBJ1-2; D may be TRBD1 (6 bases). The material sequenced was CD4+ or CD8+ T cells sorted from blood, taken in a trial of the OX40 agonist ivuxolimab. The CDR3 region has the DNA TGTGCCATCAGTGAGTCAGGCAGGGGCTTCGAAGGCTACACCTTC. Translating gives CAISESGRGFEGYTF.